A single sample gave rise to the 7 T cell receptor beta chains below, sequenced in a study of glioma-infiltrating T cells. TCR alpha and beta CDR3 regions were amplified from RNA using iRepertoire nested multiplex PCR. TCRdb analysed the multiplex PCR reads with MiXCR anew, one entry per CDR3 protein. This table holds 4,500 to 7,000 distinct CDR3 sequences, roughly 47% found once. Sequenced sample: glioma tissue, nonneoplastic brain tissue, or PBMCs (not recorded which). These receptors were taken from a human donor with low-grade glioma or glioblastoma, undergoing nonglioma brain surgery, or in good health (not recorded which).

J is TRBJ2-5 and V is TRBV4-1, with D uncertain. The V gene lost 4 bases and the J gene lost 5 bases, with 11 bases spanning the gap. Germline V CDR1 and CDR2: MGHRA, YSYEKL. This CDR3 is 13 amino acids long. CDR3 in DNA: TGCGCCAGCAGCCTGAACTTCGGGGAGACCCAGTACTTC. Amino acids: CASSLNFGETQYF.

This clonotype was detected many times. This chain uses TRBV2 with TRBJ1-6; D might be TRBD1 (6 bases). The CDR3 extends over 13 amino acids. Germline V gene sequence: CDR1 SNHLY, CDR2 FYNNEI. Trimming removed 8 bases from V and 9 bases from J, with 14 bases in between. The CDR3 DNA reads TGTGCCAGCGTCGACAGGCGGCTTTCACCCCTCCACTTT. It specifies CASVDRRLSPLHF.

This clonotype is medium-sized (0.01 to 0.1%). The rearrangement links TRBV19 to TRBJ2-1; TRBD2 aligns across 10 bases. The germline gives CDR1 LNHDA, CDR2 SQIVND (reference sequence). Losses at the gene ends were 5 bases for V and 4 bases for J; bases not matched to a gene: 11. This CDR3 has 17 residues. The CDR3 region has the DNA TGTGCCAGTAGTTGGGCTAGCGGGAGAGGGGGGTACAATGAGCAGTTCTTC. This gives the protein CASSWASGRGGYNEQFF.

A word on this clonotype: A read error is possible here, since a much larger clone lies one base away. The J gene is TRBJ2-7, the V gene TRBV6-2 or TRBV6-3, with a possible D match to TRBD1 (5 bases). The V end was cut by 4 bases, the J end by 0 bases, with 10 bases between. CDR1 is MNHEY, CDR2 SVGEGT, per germline. The CDR3 totals 14 residues. The CDR3 reads CASSWGASSYEQYF. Here the CDR3 DNA reads TGTGCCAGCAGTTGGGGCGCGAGCTCCTACGAGCAGTACTTC.

The chain is built from TRBV28 and TRBJ2-1; 11 nucleotides match TRBD2. J gave up 7 bases and V 5 bases, and 13 bases lay outside the gene matches. From germline, CDR1 is MDHEN and CDR2 SYDVKM. There are 17 residues in the CDR3. The CDR3 bases are TGTGCCAGCAGTACATACCGACTAGCGGGATCAAGGAATGAGCAGTTCTTC. Residues: CASSTYRLAGSRNEQFF. Looking up the rest from reference TRBV28 and TRBJ2-1 gives the full variable domain: DVKVTQSSRYLVKRTGEKVFLECVQDMDHENMFWYRQDPGLGLRLIYFSYDVKMKEKGDIPEGYSVSREKKERFSLILESASTNQTSMYLCASSTYRLAGSRNEQFFGPGTRLTVL.

The chain employs TRBV27 and TRBJ1-1; perhaps TRBD1 as D (6 bases). CDR3 length: 13 residues. Germline lookup yields CDR1 MNHEY and CDR2 SMNVEV (reference sequence). V was pared by 6 bases and J by 5 bases, with 13 bases between. CDR3 sequence: CASRWGARTEAFF. DNA of the CDR3: TGTGCCAGCAGATGGGGGGCCCGTACTGAAGCTTTCTTT.

On this clonotype itself: The junction and the germline gene differ at one end; a read error may be behind it. This chain uses TRBV6-1 with TRBJ2-2, with D possibly TRBD2 on 5 matching bases. The V gene's germline CDR1 is MNHNS and CDR2 SASEGT. CDR3 size: 14 residues. The CDR3 DNA is TGTGCCACCAGTCCGACTAATGGCATCGGGGAGCTGTTTTTT. Encoded protein: CATSPTNGIGELFF.